This TCR beta chain was recovered during a study of T cell responses to AZD1222 COVID-19 vaccine. General study results and limits: An increase in Spike-specific TCR breadth and depth was observed after two AZD1222 doses.

In regard to this clone: No antigen is known for it.

This CDR3 is built from 16 residues. V lost 2 bases to trimming and J lost 4 bases, with 14 bases between them. Germline V CDR1 and CDR2: MNHEY, SVGAGI. Produced via immunoSEQ multiplex PCR; TCRdb's table is partial and in-frame only. The repertoire holds around 78,000 clones, with approximately 90% as singletons. The receptor was isolated from an adult in good health. This chain joins TRBV6-5 and TRBJ2-2; possibly TRBD2 for D (6 bases). Sequenced material: peripheral blood, taken on day 0 of MenACWY control vaccination. The CDR3 DNA reads as TGTGCCAGCAGTTACGAGACTAGTCTGAGCACCGGGGAGCTGTTTTTT. This encodes CASSYETSLSTGELFF.